Here is one TCR beta chain with its context. This sample stems from a study of blood T cell repertoires in COVID-19. Whole-study context: Nucleic acid was either cDNA or gDNA, and it came from T cells, B-cell-depleted T cells, or PBMCs.

Repertoires were generated with immunoSEQ multiplex PCR, while TCRdb's copy carries only in-frame clones and drops some. The sample has about 340,000 clones; around 88% are singletons. This receptor was obtained from a woman aged 60-75 years with COVID-19, enrolled during active disease. The specimen was peripheral blood.

The CDR3 sequence is CASSLRRWDRGSRAFF. In DNA form, the CDR3 reads TGTGCCAGCAGCTTGAGGCGTTGGGACAGGGGGTCCCGGGCTTTCTTT. The chain has TRBV5-4 and TRBJ1-1; TRBD1 agrees at 11 bases. The germline gives CDR1 SGHNT, CDR2 YYREEE (reference sequence). The V and J ends lost 1 base and 11 bases, in that order; junction bases with no gene match: 13. CDR3 length: 16 residues.